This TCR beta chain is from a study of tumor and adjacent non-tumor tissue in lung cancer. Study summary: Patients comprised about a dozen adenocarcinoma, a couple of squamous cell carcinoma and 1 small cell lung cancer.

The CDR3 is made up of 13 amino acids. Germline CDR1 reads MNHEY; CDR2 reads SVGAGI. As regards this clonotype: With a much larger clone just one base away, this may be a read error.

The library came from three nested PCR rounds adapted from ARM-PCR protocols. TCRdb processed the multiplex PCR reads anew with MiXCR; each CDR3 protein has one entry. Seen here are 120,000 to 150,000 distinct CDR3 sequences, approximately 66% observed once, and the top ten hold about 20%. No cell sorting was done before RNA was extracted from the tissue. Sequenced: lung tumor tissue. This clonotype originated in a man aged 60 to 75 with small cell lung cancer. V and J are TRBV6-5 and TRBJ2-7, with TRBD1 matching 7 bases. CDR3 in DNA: TGTGCCAGCGCACAGGGGTCAAACTACGAGCAGTGCTTC. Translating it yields CASAQGSNYEQCF.